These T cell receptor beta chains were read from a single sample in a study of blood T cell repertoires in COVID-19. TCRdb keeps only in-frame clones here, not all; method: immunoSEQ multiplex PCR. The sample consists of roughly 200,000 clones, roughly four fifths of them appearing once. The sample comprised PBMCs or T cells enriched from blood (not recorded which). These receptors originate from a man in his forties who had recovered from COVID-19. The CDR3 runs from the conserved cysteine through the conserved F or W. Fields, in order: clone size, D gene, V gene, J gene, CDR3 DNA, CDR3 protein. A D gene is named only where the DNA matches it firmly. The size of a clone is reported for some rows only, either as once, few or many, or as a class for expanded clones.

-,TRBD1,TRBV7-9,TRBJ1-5,TGTGCCAGCAGCTTGGACAGGGGCAATCAGCCCCAGCATTTT,CASSLDRGNQPQHF
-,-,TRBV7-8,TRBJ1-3,TGTGCCAGCATCCCGGGGGGGTTTGGAAACACCATATATTTT,CASIPGGFGNTIYF
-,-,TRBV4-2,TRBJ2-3,TGTGCCAGCAGCCAAGAACTAGGCACAGATACGCAGTATTTT,CASSQELGTDTQYF
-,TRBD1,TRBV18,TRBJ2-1,TGTGCCAGCTCATCGGTGACAGGGGCATATGAGCAGTTCTTC,CASSSVTGAYEQFF
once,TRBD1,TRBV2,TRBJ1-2,TGTGCCAGCAGAGACAGGGTCTATGGCTACACCTTC,CASRDRVYGYTF
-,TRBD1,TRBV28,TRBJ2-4,TGTGCCAGCAGTCACCGGACAGGGGCCAAAAACATTCAGTACTTC,CASSHRTGAKNIQYF
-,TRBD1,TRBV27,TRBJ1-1,TGTGCCAGCAGTCCACAACTTCCGGGACAGGGGGCAGAAGCTTTCTTT,CASSPQLPGQGAEAFF
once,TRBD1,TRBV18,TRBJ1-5,TGTGCCAGCTCACTAGCGGACAGGGGTAATCAGCCCCAGCATTTT,CASSLADRGNQPQHF
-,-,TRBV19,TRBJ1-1,TGTGCCAGTAGTATAGGACCCTCCAGAGGTGAAGCTTTCTTT,CASSIGPSRGEAFF
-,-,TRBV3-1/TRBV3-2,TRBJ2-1,TGTGCCAGCAGCCAAATAGCGAGCTCCTACAATGAGCAGTTCTTC,CASSQIASSYNEQFF
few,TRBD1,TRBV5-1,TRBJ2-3,TGCGCCAGCAGCGCGCTAATACCGGGACAGGGAGGGGATACGCAGTATTTT,CASSALIPGQGGDTQYF
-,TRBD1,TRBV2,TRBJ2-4,TGTGCCAGCAGTAGGACAGGGAGTTTGGCGACCAAAAACATTCAGTACTTC,CASSRTGSLATKNIQYF
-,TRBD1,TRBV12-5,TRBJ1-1,TGTGCTAGTGGTTTGGTACGGACAGGGGGAAAAGCTTTCTTT,CASGLVRTGGKAFF
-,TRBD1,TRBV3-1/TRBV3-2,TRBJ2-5,TGTGCCAGCAGCCAAAGGAACAGGGGAGAGACCCAGTACTTC,CASSQRNRGETQYF
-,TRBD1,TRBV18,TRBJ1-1,TGTGCCAGCTCAACACAGGGGGATACTGAAGCTTTCTTT,CASSTQGDTEAFF
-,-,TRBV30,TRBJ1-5,TGTGCCTGGAGTTTAAGGGGGAAGGGGGATCAGCCCCAGCATTTT,CAWSLRGKGDQPQHF
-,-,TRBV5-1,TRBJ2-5,TGCGCCAGCAGCTTCAGGGGGGAAGGGGAGACCCAGTACTTC,CASSFRGEGETQYF
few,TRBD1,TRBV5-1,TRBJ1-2,TGCGCCAGCAGCCGGGACAGGGGAAGGGATGGCTACACCTTC,CASSRDRGRDGYTF
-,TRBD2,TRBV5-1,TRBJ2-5,TGCGCCAGCATCAACGCTCCGGGAGGACAAGAGACCCAGTACTTC,CASINAPGGQETQYF
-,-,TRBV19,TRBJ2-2,TGTGCCAGTAGTATAGAAGGGGACACCGGGGAGCTGTTTTTT,CASSIEGDTGELFF
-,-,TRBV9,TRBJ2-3,TGTGCCAGCAGCGAGGGCGGGGTTTGGACAGATACGCAGTATTTT,CASSEGGVWTDTQYF
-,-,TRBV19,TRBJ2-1,TGTGCCAGTAGTATAGGGGCCTCCTACAATGAGCAGTTCTTC,CASSIGASYNEQFF
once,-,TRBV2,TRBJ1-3,TGTGCCAGCAGGGGGGACATCCGTAGTGGCACCATATATTTT,CASRGDIRSGTIYF
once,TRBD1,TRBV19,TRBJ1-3,TGTGCCAGTAGAAACCCTCCGGGACAGGGTTCTGGAAACACCATATATTTT,CASRNPPGQGSGNTIYF
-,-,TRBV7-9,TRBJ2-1,TGTGCCAGCAGCTTAGGAGGTTCCTACAATGAGCAGTTCTTC,CASSLGGSYNEQFF
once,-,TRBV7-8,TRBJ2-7,TGTGCCAGCAGCATATCAGGGGCCTTAAGCTCCTACGAGCAGTACTTC,CASSISGALSSYEQYF
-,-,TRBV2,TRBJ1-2,TGTGCCAGCAGTGGACAGTCGGCTTATGGCTACACCTTC,CASSGQSAYGYTF
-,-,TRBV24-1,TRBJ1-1,TGTGCCACCTCCCGGGACACGAACACTGAAGCTTTCTTT,CATSRDTNTEAFF
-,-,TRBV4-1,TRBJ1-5,TGCGCCAGCAGCCTCAGTGGGCCAAATAGCAATCAGCCCCAGCATTTT,CASSLSGPNSNQPQHF
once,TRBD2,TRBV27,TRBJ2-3,TGTGCCAGCAGCCGGACTAGCGGGGGGCGGGGGCAGTATTTT,CASSRTSGGRGQYF
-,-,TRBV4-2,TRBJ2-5,TGTGCCAGCAGCCAAGAACCGCCGGGAGAAGAGACCCAGTACTTC,CASSQEPPGEETQYF
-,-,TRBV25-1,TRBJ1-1,TGTGCCAGCAGTGAATGGGGGCCCAACACTGAAGCTTTCTTT,CASSEWGPNTEAFF
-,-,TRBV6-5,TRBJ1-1,TGTGCCAGCAGTTACGGGCAATTGAACACTGAAGCTTTCTTT,CASSYGQLNTEAFF
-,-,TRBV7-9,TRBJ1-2,TGTGCCAGCAGCCTCGGGACAAACTATGGCTACACCTTC,CASSLGTNYGYTF
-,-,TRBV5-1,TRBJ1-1,TGCGCCAGCAGCTACTCAGGGGAGAACACTGAAGCTTTCTTT,CASSYSGENTEAFF
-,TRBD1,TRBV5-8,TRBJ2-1,TGTGCCAGCAGCCACAGACAGGGGGCATGGGATAATGAGCAGTTCTTC,CASSHRQGAWDNEQFF
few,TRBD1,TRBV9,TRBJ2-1,TGTGCCAGCAGCGCCAGGGGGTTCTCCTACAATGAGCAGTTCTTC,CASSARGFSYNEQFF
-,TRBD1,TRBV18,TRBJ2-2,TGTGCCAGCTCGTCCGGGACAGGGGACACCGGGGAGCTGTTTTTT,CASSSGTGDTGELFF
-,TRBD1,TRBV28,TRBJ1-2,TGTGCCAGTAAGGTGGGGACAGACTATGGCTACACCTTC,CASKVGTDYGYTF
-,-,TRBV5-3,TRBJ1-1,TGTGCCAGAAGCTTGGTCCAGAAGTTGAACACTGAAGCTTTCTTT,CARSLVQKLNTEAFF
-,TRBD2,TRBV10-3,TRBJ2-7,TGTGCCATAGCGGGAAGTACCTACGAGCAGTACTTC,CAIAGSTYEQYF
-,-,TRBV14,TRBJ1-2,TGTGCCAGCAGCCCCCTCGACCGACTCTATGGCTACACCTTC,CASSPLDRLYGYTF
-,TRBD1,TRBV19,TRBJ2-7,TGTGCCAGTAGTATAGGGACAGGGTTCCACGAGCAGTACTTC,CASSIGTGFHEQYF
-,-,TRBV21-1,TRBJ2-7,TGTGCCAGCAGCAAAGAACAGGGGGCGGGGAAGCAGTACTTC,CASSKEQGAGKQYF
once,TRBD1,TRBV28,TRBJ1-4,TGTGCCAGCAGTTCCCCAAGGGGGCCCACTTCGGAAAAACTGTTTTTT,CASSSPRGPTSEKLFF
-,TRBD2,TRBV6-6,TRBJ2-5,TGTGCCAGCAGCCGGACTAGCTCGAAAGAGACCCAGTACTTC,CASSRTSSKETQYF
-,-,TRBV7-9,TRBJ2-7,TGTGCCAGCAGCCCAAAGGTGTGGGGCAGCTCCTACGAGCAGTACTTC,CASSPKVWGSSYEQYF
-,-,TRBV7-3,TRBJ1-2,TGTGCCAGCAGCTCGACAGGATCCTATGGCTACACCTTC,CASSSTGSYGYTF
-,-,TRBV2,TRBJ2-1,TGTGCCAGCAGTGAAGGGCTCCTTGTGATTGCCTACAATGAGCAGTTCTTC,CASSEGLLVIAYNEQFF
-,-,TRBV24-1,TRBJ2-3,TGTGCCACCAGTGATTTGTCTCTGGGACTCACCGGGGGTACGCAGTATTTT,CATSDLSLGLTGGTQYF
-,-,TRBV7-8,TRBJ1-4,TGTGCCAGCAGCCCGCGGGACCGGCGCGCTAATGAAAAACTGTTTTTT,CASSPRDRRANEKLFF
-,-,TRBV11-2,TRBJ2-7,TGTGCCAGCAGCTTCGGGCGGGGTTCCTACGAGCAGTACTTC,CASSFGRGSYEQYF
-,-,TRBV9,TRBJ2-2,TGTGCCAGCAGCAGAGGGACCGGGGAGCTGTTTTTT,CASSRGTGELFF
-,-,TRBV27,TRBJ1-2,TGTGCCAGCAGTTTTAGGACCCGAACGGGGGGCTACACCTTC,CASSFRTRTGGYTF
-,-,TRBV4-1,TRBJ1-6,TGCGCCAGCAGCCAAGGCCGGGAGTGGGATTCACCCCTCCACTTT,CASSQGREWDSPLHF
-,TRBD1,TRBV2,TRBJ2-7,TGTGCCACGCGGACAGGGGGCTCCTACGAGCAGTACTTC,CATRTGGSYEQYF
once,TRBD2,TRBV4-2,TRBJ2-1,TGTGCCAGCAGCCAAGAAGCTAGCGGGATCGTGTATGAGCAGTTCTTC,CASSQEASGIVYEQFF
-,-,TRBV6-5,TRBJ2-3,TGTGCCAGCAGTTACTCGAAAGGGGCCGATACGCAGTATTTT,CASSYSKGADTQYF
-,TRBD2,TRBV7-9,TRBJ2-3,TGTGCCAGCAGCTCCGGGACTAGTAGCACAGATACGCAGTATTTT,CASSSGTSSTDTQYF